This section outlines one T cell receptor (beta chain) sequence together with its context. Just one base apart from a much larger clone, this may be a read error. This sample stems from a study of neurological immune-mediated disorders. CDR3 length: 12 amino acids. Per the germline V gene, CDR1 is KGHDR and CDR2 is SFDVKD. One entry per CDR3 protein results from TCRdb running MiXCR on the 5' RACE reads. The sample has 90,000 to 100,000 distinct CDR3 sequences, roughly 4% seen once. The sequenced sample consisted of PBMCs. The clonotype was recovered from a woman younger than 30 with multiple sclerosis. The chain recombines TRBV24-1 with TRBJ2-4; a weak D match, TRBD1 (6 bases). The CDR3 DNA reads as TGTGCCAACAGTGATCAGGGGTACGTTCAGTACTTC. Protein product: CANSDQGYVQYF.